One TCR beta chain is described in this entry. These data come from a study of control samples from healthy donors and cancer patients. Only in-frame clones appear in the TCRdb table, and some are missing; sequencing was by immunoSEQ multiplex PCR. The table lists roughly 130,000 clones, approximately 92% of them singletons, with approximately 2.7% in the top ten. V lost 7 bases to trimming and J lost 1 base, with 16 bases between them. This CDR3 contains 15 residues. Germline V CDR1 and CDR2: MNHEY, SMNVEV (reference sequence). This TCR was sampled from a man younger than 35 in good health. The gene calls are TRBV27 and TRBJ1-2; a weak D match, TRBD1 (5 bases). The specimen sequenced was blood. CDR3 DNA: TGTGCCAGCACTCTCAACCGGGGCAGTAACTATGGCTACACCTTC. This translates into CASTLNRGSNYGYTF.